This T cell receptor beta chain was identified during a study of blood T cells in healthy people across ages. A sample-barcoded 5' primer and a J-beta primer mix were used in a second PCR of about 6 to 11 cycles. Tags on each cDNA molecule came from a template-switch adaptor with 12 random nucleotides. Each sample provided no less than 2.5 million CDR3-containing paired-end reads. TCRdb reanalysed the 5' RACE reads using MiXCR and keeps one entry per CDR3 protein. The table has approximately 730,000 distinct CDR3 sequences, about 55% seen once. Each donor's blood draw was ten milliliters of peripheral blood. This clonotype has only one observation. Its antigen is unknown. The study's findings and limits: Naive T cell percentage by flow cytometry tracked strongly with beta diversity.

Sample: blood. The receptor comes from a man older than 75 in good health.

The CDR3 sequence is CASSLGALSGTGGWNSPLHF. The CDR3 coding sequence is TGTGCCAGCAGTTTAGGGGCGCTCTCCGGGACAGGGGGGTGGAATTCACCCCTCCACTTT. The gene calls are TRBV12-3 or TRBV12-4 and TRBJ1-6; TRBD1 matches at 11 bases. This CDR3 has 20 amino acids. V gave up 1 base and J gave up 7 bases; unmatched junction bases: 15.